Listed here is a single T cell receptor beta chain. The antigen is unknown. The CDR3 contains 14 residues. Germline CDR1 GTSNPN, CDR2 SVGIG (reference sequence). Between the trimmed V and J ends, which lost 0 bases and 0 bases, there was a span of 6 bases. The data were obtained in a study of CD8 T cells in Susac syndrome. Random hexamers served to reverse transcribe roughly 0.45 to 1 ug RNA. Amplification of the TCR beta CDR3 was carried out by immunoSEQ multiplex PCR, which spanned a total of 54 Vbeta and 13 Jbeta segments. TCRdb passed the immunoSEQ multiplex PCR reads through MiXCR, listing each CDR3 protein once. This sample yields around 110,000 distinct CDR3 sequences, of which around 94% are seen a single time; 0.25% to 0.3% belongs to the top ten. Patients with Susac syndrome met diagnostic criteria defined recently for definite or probable disease. The study's findings and limits: The study identified about fifteen and five Susac-specific public clones in total CD8+ and CD8+ TEMRA repertoires.

The gene calls are TRBV30 and TRBJ1-3; D is ambiguous. The clonotype comes from a human donor with Susac syndrome. Input material: CD8+ T cells from PBMCs. CDR3 coding DNA: TGTGCCTGGAGTGTACCGAACTCTGGAAACACCATATATTTT. Translated, it gives CAWSVPNSGNTIYF. Variable domain in full (rest from reference TRBV30 and TRBJ1-3): SQTIHQWPATLVQPVGSPLSLECTVEGTSNPNLYWYRQAAGRGLQLLFYSVGIGQISSEVPQNLSASRPQDRQFILSSKKLLLSDSGFYLCAWSVPNSGNTIYFGEGSWLTVV.